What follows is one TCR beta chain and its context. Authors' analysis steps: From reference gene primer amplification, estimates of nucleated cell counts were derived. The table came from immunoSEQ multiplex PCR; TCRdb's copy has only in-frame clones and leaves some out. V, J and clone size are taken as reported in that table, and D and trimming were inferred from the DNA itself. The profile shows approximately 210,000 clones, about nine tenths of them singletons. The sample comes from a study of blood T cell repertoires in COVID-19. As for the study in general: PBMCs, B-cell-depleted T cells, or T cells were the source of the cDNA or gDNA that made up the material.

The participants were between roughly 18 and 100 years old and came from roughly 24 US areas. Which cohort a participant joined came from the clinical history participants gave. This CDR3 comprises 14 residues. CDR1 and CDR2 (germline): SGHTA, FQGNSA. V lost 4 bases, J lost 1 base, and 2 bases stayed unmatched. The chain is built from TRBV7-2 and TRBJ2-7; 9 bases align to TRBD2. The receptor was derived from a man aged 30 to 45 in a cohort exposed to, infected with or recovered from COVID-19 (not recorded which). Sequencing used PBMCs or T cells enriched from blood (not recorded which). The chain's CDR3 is CASSWTSVSYEQYF. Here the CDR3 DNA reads TGTGCCAGCAGCTGGACTAGCGTTTCCTACGAGCAGTACTTC.